These T cell receptor beta chains were read from a single sample in a study of OX40 agonist ivuxolimab in advanced cancers. This table comes from immunoSEQ multiplex PCR, and its TCRdb copy is limited to in-frame clones, with some not included. The sample includes about 95,000 clones, approximately 92% of them seen just once. The source material was CD4+ or CD8+ T cells sorted from blood, sampled in a trial of the OX40 agonist ivuxolimab. These receptor sequences come from an adult with an advanced solid tumor such as melanoma, head and neck, liver or kidney cancer. The CDR3 runs from the conserved cysteine through the conserved F or W. The order of the fields is D gene, J gene, V gene, clone size, CDR3 DNA, CDR3 protein. D genes are given only for firm matches. Expanded clones are given a class, and other clones once, few, many or no size at all.

D gene: -; J gene: TRBJ1-5; V gene: TRBV28; clone size: -; CDR3 DNA: TGTGCCAGCAGTTTAGGGGGTCAGCCCCAGCATTTT; CDR3 protein: CASSLGGQPQHF
D gene: TRBD2; J gene: TRBJ2-2; V gene: TRBV2; clone size: -; CDR3 DNA: TGTGCCAGCAGTCTACTAGCGGGGGCGAACACCGGGGAGCTGTTTTTT; CDR3 protein: CASSLLAGANTGELFF
D gene: -; J gene: TRBJ2-1; V gene: TRBV7-2; clone size: -; CDR3 DNA: TGTGCCAGCAGCCTGAGGGGGGTCCGCTACAATGAGCAGTTCTTC; CDR3 protein: CASSLRGVRYNEQFF
D gene: -; J gene: TRBJ1-1; V gene: TRBV5-4; clone size: -; CDR3 DNA: TGTGCCAGCAGACAGAACACTGAAGCTTTCTTT; CDR3 protein: CASRQNTEAFF
D gene: -; J gene: TRBJ2-3; V gene: TRBV7-6; clone size: once; CDR3 DNA: TGTGCCAGCAGCTTGGACCGAGGCACAGATACGCAGTATTTT; CDR3 protein: CASSLDRGTDTQYF
D gene: -; J gene: TRBJ2-5; V gene: TRBV6-5; clone size: few; CDR3 DNA: TGTGCCAGCAGTCGGCAGGGTTTGGAGACCCAGTACTTC; CDR3 protein: CASSRQGLETQYF
D gene: -; J gene: TRBJ2-7; V gene: TRBV28; clone size: -; CDR3 DNA: TGTGCCAGCAGCGGACAGCCGATTCGCGAGCAGTACTTC; CDR3 protein: CASSGQPIREQYF
D gene: -; J gene: TRBJ1-2; V gene: TRBV7-9; clone size: few; CDR3 DNA: TGTGCCAGCAGCTTTCCCGCAGGGAGCTATGGCTACACCTTC; CDR3 protein: CASSFPAGSYGYTF
D gene: -; J gene: TRBJ2-7; V gene: TRBV28; clone size: -; CDR3 DNA: TGTGCCAGCAGTCCCCAGGGTTTGAGCTCCTACGAGCAGTACTTC; CDR3 protein: CASSPQGLSSYEQYF
D gene: -; J gene: TRBJ1-4; V gene: TRBV19; clone size: -; CDR3 DNA: TGTGCCACCGGGGGTGCCCGAGGGGAAAAACTGTTTTTT; CDR3 protein: CATGGARGEKLFF
D gene: TRBD2; J gene: TRBJ2-1; V gene: TRBV11-1; clone size: -; CDR3 DNA: TGTGCCAGCAGCTTGTTCGGCCGACTAGCCTTTTCCTACAATGAGCAGTTCTTC; CDR3 protein: CASSLFGRLAFSYNEQFF
D gene: -; J gene: TRBJ2-7; V gene: TRBV30; clone size: -; CDR3 DNA: TGTGCCTGGAGTGGGGCTAGATGGGAGCAGTACTTC; CDR3 protein: CAWSGARWEQYF
D gene: -; J gene: TRBJ2-7; V gene: TRBV7-7; clone size: -; CDR3 DNA: TGTGCTAGCAGCCTTGGACCGAGGGACGAGCAGTACTTC; CDR3 protein: CASSLGPRDEQYF
D gene: -; J gene: TRBJ1-1; V gene: TRBV5-1; clone size: -; CDR3 DNA: TGCGCCAGCAGCTTGAGGGTAACGGGGCGGGAGGGCACTGAAGCTTTCTTT; CDR3 protein: CASSLRVTGREGTEAFF
D gene: TRBD1; J gene: TRBJ2-5; V gene: TRBV7-2; clone size: -; CDR3 DNA: TGTGCCAGCAGCCGGGACAGGGACCAAGAGACCCAGTACTTC; CDR3 protein: CASSRDRDQETQYF
D gene: TRBD1; J gene: TRBJ1-5; V gene: TRBV2; clone size: -; CDR3 DNA: TGTGCCAGCGGGCGGACAGGGGGGCATAATAGCAATCAGCCCCAGCATTTT; CDR3 protein: CASGRTGGHNSNQPQHF
D gene: -; J gene: TRBJ2-7; V gene: TRBV27; clone size: -; CDR3 DNA: TGTGCCAGCAGTTTACGGGGGAATGGCGCCTACGAGCAGTACTTC; CDR3 protein: CASSLRGNGAYEQYF
D gene: -; J gene: TRBJ1-4; V gene: TRBV2; clone size: -; CDR3 DNA: TGTGCCAGCAGTAACACGGGGGTCAAAAATGAAAAACTGTTTTTT; CDR3 protein: CASSNTGVKNEKLFF
D gene: TRBD1; J gene: TRBJ2-7; V gene: TRBV25-1; clone size: -; CDR3 DNA: TGTGCCAGCAGTGAATCGACAGGGGGGCCCTACGAGCAGTACTTC; CDR3 protein: CASSESTGGPYEQYF
D gene: TRBD1; J gene: TRBJ1-1; V gene: TRBV6-6; clone size: -; CDR3 DNA: TGTGCCAGCAGTTACGACAGGGCTTCCGCGACTGAAGCTTTCTTT; CDR3 protein: CASSYDRASATEAFF
D gene: -; J gene: TRBJ1-2; V gene: TRBV30; clone size: -; CDR3 DNA: TGTGCCTGGAGTGGGGCAGGGGCTAACTATGGCTACACCTTC; CDR3 protein: CAWSGAGANYGYTF
D gene: TRBD1; J gene: TRBJ1-6; V gene: TRBV16; clone size: few; CDR3 DNA: TGTGCCAGCAGCCGCCGGGACAGATCAAGCTCCTATAATTCACCCCTCCACTTT; CDR3 protein: CASSRRDRSSSYNSPLHF
D gene: TRBD2; J gene: TRBJ2-5; V gene: TRBV5-5; clone size: -; CDR3 DNA: TGTGCCAGCAGCTTCCGGACTAGCGGGTACGAGACCCAGTACTTC; CDR3 protein: CASSFRTSGYETQYF
D gene: -; J gene: TRBJ2-2; V gene: TRBV5-1; clone size: -; CDR3 DNA: TGCGCCAGCAGCTTGGGGGCGGAGGAGCTGTTTTTT; CDR3 protein: CASSLGAEELFF
D gene: -; J gene: TRBJ1-2; V gene: TRBV10-3; clone size: -; CDR3 DNA: TGTGCCATCAGTGAGTCCGGGGACAAGCCCTATGGCTACACCTTC; CDR3 protein: CAISESGDKPYGYTF
D gene: -; J gene: TRBJ2-4; V gene: TRBV29-1; clone size: -; CDR3 DNA: TGCAGCGCCCACGATACAGGCGGGAACATTCAGTACTTC; CDR3 protein: CSAHDTGGNIQYF
D gene: TRBD1; J gene: TRBJ1-6; V gene: TRBV7-2; clone size: -; CDR3 DNA: TGTGCCAGCAGCTCTTTACAGGGGGCAGGAAATTCACCCCTCCACTTT; CDR3 protein: CASSSLQGAGNSPLHF
D gene: -; J gene: TRBJ2-7; V gene: TRBV28; clone size: -; CDR3 DNA: TGTGCCAGCAGTTTAAGGGGAACTTTCGCATCCGAGCAGTACTTC; CDR3 protein: CASSLRGTFASEQYF
D gene: -; J gene: TRBJ1-3; V gene: TRBV28; clone size: -; CDR3 DNA: TGTGCCAGCAGTTTAGGAACAGGGAGAAACACCATATATTTT; CDR3 protein: CASSLGTGRNTIYF
D gene: -; J gene: TRBJ2-4; V gene: TRBV6-5; clone size: -; CDR3 DNA: TGTGCCAGCAGGGACCTATCGTCCAAAAACATTCAGTACTTC; CDR3 protein: CASRDLSSKNIQYF
D gene: TRBD1; J gene: TRBJ1-2; V gene: TRBV27; clone size: once; CDR3 DNA: TGTGCCAGCAGTTTATTATCGGGACAGTTTAACTATGGCTACACCTTC; CDR3 protein: CASSLLSGQFNYGYTF
D gene: -; J gene: TRBJ2-5; V gene: TRBV9; clone size: few; CDR3 DNA: TGTGCCAGCAGCGTAGGGACAACGAGGGAGACCCAGTACTTC; CDR3 protein: CASSVGTTRETQYF
D gene: -; J gene: TRBJ1-4; V gene: TRBV27; clone size: -; CDR3 DNA: TGTGCCAGCAGTTCCCGGGGGGGAGCTGAAAAACTGTTTTTT; CDR3 protein: CASSSRGGAEKLFF
D gene: -; J gene: TRBJ1-2; V gene: TRBV5-1; clone size: -; CDR3 DNA: TGCGCCAGCAGCTTGACCGGGGACCGCCAAATTCCCACCTTC; CDR3 protein: CASSLTGDRQIPTF
D gene: -; J gene: TRBJ2-7; V gene: TRBV5-1; clone size: -; CDR3 DNA: TGCGCCAGCAGCTTAAGTAGGGAGACCTACGAGCAGTACTTC; CDR3 protein: CASSLSRETYEQYF
D gene: -; J gene: TRBJ1-2; V gene: TRBV5-5; clone size: -; CDR3 DNA: TGTGCCAGCAGCTTGGTGGGGTCGGATTATGGCTACACCTTC; CDR3 protein: CASSLVGSDYGYTF